This TCR beta chain was captured by sequencing in a study of T cell responses to AZD1222 COVID-19 vaccine. General study results and limits: Two AZD1222 doses significantly raised spike-specific TCR breadth and depth over controls.

From germline, CDR1 is SGHRS and CDR2 YFSETQ. The germline V and J ends were trimmed by 2 bases and 5 bases, with 13 bases remaining between them. The CDR3 contains 14 residues. Points on this clone: The antigen is unknown.

Produced via immunoSEQ multiplex PCR; TCRdb's table is partial and in-frame only. The sample records some 120,000 clones, 93% being singletons. This TCR derives from an adult in good health. The gene calls are TRBV5-1 and TRBJ1-1; D remains unclear. The specimen was peripheral blood, collected on day 0 of AZD1222 vaccination. CDR3 region: CASSFVGGSTEAFF. The CDR3 region has the DNA TGCGCCAGCAGCTTCGTTGGCGGGAGTACTGAAGCTTTCTTT.